This TCR beta chain was identified in a study of T cells in Graves' hyperthyroidism and ophthalmopathy. Regions amplified from RNA transcripts were the TCR beta CDR3 regions. First-round RT-PCR of the TCR CDR3 relied on the HTBI primer set. TCRdb called the multiplex PCR reads again in MiXCR, with one record for every CDR3 protein. The table shows 450,000 to 600,000 distinct CDR3 sequences, with just under 20% occurring only once. V trimming: 4 bases; J trimming: 7 bases; junction bases outside the gene matches: 11. The CDR3 loop spans 15 amino acids. The germline V gene encodes CDR1 LGHNA and CDR2 YNFKEQ. Criteria for exclusion of patients were uncontrolled infection, other autoimmune disease, pregnancy or lactation. Clinical symptoms, serum thyroxine, TRAb, thyroid ultrasound and orbital computed tomography informed diagnoses.

The receptor's source is a man aged 35 to 55 with Graves' ophthalmopathy. The rearrangement joins TRBV4-2 to TRBJ2-7; 9 nucleotides line up with TRBD1. The sequencing input was blood. CDR3 amino acids: CASSPGQGPKREQYF. The CDR3 nucleotides read TGTGCCAGCAGCCCCGGACAGGGGCCCAAAAGGGAGCAGTACTTC.